This paragraph reports one T cell receptor beta chain. As yet, its antigen is unknown. Repertoires were generated with immunoSEQ multiplex PCR, while TCRdb's copy carries only in-frame clones and drops some. This sample has approximately 150,000 clones, with around 90% found just once. Deletions cut 0 bases from V and 4 bases from J, with 15 bases between. The CDR3 has 16 residues. CDR1 and CDR2 from the germline V gene are ENHRY and SYGVKD. The validation cohort, a group of 120 subjects, included the donors and was separate from the roughly 670-subject first cohort. The record originates from a study of cytomegalovirus exposure and HLA in healthy donors. Points from the study as a whole: The investigators catalogued 150 to 200 TCR beta chains as cytomegalovirus-associated.

The material sequenced was PBMCs. The rearrangement joins TRBV10-3 to TRBJ1-2; a possible D gene is TRBD1 (6 bases). This sequence was found in a woman aged 18-35 years in good health and CMV-seropositive. CDR3 amino acids: CAISESLTGRSYGYTF. The DNA for the CDR3 is TGTGCCATCAGTGAGTCTTTGACAGGCCGGAGCTATGGCTACACCTTC.